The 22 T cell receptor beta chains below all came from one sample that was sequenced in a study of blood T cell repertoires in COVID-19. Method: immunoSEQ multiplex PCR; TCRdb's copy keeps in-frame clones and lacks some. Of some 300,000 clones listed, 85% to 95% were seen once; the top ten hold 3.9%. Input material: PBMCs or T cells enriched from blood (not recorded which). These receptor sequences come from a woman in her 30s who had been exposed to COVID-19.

DNA of the CDR3: TGTGCCAGCAGGGGACTCCTGGGTGATTCACCCCTCCACTTT. Translating gives CASRGLLGDSPLHF. V is TRBV6-5 and J is TRBJ1-6; D is perhaps TRBD1 (5 bases). The CDR3 is 14 amino acids. Trimming took 6 bases from V and 8 from J, leaving 14 bases between them. Germline CDR1 MNHEY, CDR2 SVGAGI.

CDR3 DNA: TGTGCCAGCAGACCGGACAGGGGCCGCACAGATACGCAGTATTTT. Translated: CASRPDRGRTDTQYF. V and J are TRBV21-1 and TRBJ2-3; TRBD1 reflects the table's D call only, with no check against the DNA. TRBV21-1 is a pseudogene locus. The CDR3 totals 15 residues.

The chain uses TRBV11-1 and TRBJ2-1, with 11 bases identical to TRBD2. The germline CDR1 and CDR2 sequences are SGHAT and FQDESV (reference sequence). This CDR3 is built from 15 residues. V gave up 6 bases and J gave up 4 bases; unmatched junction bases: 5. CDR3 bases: TGTGCCAGCAGGGGGCTAGCGGGGGGTTACAATGAGCAGTTCTTC. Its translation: CASRGLAGGYNEQFF.

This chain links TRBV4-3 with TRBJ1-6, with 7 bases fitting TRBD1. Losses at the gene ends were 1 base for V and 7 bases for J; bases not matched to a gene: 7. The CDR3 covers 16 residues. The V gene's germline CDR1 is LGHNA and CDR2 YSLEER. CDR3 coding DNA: TGCGCCAGCAGCCAAGGGGGCGGGACAGAGAATTCACCCCTCCACTTT. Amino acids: CASSQGGGTENSPLHF.

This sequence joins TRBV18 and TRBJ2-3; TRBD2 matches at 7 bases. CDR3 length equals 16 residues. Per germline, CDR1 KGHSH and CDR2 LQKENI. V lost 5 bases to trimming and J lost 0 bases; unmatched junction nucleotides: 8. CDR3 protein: CASSSGLDSSTDTQYF. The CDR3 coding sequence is TGTGCCAGCTCATCCGGACTAGATTCTAGCACAGATACGCAGTATTTT. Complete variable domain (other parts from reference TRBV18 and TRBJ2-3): NAGVMQNPRHLVRRRGQEARLRCSPMKGHSHVYWYRQLPEEGLKFMVYLQKENIIDESGMPKERFSAEFPKEGPSILRIQQVVRGDSAAYFCASSSGLDSSTDTQYFGPGTRLTVL.

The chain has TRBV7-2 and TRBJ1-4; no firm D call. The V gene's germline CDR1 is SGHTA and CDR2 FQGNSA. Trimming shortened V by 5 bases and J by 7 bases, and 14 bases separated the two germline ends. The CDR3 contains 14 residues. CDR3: CASSPSSGVEKLFF. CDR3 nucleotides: TGTGCCAGCAGCCCCTCGTCCGGGGTTGAAAAACTGTTTTTT.

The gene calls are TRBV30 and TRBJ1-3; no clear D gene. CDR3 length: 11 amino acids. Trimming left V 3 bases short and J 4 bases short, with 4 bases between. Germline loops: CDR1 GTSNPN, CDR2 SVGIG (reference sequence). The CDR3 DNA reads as TGTGCCTGGAGCGAGGGAAACACCATATATTTT. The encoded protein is CAWSEGNTIYF.

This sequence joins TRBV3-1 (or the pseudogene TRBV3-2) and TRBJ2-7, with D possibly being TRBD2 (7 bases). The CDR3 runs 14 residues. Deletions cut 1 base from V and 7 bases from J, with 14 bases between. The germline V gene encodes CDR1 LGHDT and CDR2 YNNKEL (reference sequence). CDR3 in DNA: TGTGCCAGCAGCCAAGGCGCAGGGGACTATGAGCAGTACTTC. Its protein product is CASSQGAGDYEQYF.

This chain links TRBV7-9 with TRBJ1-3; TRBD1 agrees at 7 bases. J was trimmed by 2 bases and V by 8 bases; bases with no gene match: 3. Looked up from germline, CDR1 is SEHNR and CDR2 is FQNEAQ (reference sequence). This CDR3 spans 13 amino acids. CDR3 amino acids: CASGQGAGNTIYF. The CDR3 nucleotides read TGTGCCAGCGGCCAGGGGGCTGGAAACACCATATATTTT.

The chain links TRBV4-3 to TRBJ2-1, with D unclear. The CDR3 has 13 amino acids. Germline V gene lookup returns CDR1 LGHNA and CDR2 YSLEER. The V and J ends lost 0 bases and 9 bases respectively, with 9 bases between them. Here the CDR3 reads CASSQDIESEQFF. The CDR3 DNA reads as TGCGCCAGCAGCCAAGATATCGAGAGTGAGCAGTTCTTC.

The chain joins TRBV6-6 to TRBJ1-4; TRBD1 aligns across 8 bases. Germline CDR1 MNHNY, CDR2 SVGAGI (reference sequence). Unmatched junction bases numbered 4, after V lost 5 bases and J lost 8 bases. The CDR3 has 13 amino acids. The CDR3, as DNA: TGTGCCAGCAGTAAGACAGGGGAGGAAAAACTGTTTTTT. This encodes CASSKTGEEKLFF.

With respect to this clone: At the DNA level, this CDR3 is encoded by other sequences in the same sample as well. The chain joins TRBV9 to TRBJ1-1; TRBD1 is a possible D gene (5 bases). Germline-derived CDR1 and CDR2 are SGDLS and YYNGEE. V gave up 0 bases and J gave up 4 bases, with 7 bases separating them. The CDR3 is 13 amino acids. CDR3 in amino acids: CASSVDGGTEAFF. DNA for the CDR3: TGTGCCAGCAGCGTAGACGGGGGCACTGAAGCTTTCTTT.

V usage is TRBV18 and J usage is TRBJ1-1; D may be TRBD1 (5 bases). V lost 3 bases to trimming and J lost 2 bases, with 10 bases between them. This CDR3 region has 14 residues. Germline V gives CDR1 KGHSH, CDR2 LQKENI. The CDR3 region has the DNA TGTGCCAGCTCACCTGACAGCGTTAACACTGAAGCTTTCTTT. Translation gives CASSPDSVNTEAFF.

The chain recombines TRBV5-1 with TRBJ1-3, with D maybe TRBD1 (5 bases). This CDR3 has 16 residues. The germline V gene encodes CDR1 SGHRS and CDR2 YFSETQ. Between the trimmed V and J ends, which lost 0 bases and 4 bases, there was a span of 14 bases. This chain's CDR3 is CASSLEPGRSGNTIYF. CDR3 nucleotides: TGCGCCAGCAGCTTGGAGCCAGGGCGTTCCGGAAACACCATATATTTT.

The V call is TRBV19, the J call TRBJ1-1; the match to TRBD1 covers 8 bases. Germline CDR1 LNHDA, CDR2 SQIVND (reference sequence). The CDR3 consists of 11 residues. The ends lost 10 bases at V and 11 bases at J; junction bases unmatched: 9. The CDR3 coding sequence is TGTGCCACCATGGACAGGGCGTCGGCTTTCTTT. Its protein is CATMDRASAFF.

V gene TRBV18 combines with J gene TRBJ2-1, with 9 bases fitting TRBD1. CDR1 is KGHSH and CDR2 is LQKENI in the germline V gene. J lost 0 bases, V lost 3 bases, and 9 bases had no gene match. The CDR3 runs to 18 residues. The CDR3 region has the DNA TGTGCCAGCTCACCTCGACCCGGACAGGGGAGCTCCTACAATGAGCAGTTCTTC. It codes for CASSPRPGQGSSYNEQFF.

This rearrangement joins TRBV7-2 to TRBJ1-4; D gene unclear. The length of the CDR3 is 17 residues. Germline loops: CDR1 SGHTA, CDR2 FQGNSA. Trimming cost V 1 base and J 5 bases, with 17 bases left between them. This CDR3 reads CASSLEVLGSKNEKLFF. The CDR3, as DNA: TGTGCCAGCAGCTTAGAGGTGTTGGGCAGCAAAAATGAAAAACTGTTTTTT. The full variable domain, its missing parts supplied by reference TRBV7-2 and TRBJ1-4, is GAGVSQSPSNKVTEKGKDVELRCDPISGHTALYWYRQSLGQGLEFLIYFQGNSAPDKSGLPSDRFSAERTGGSVSTLTIQRTQQEDSAVYLCASSLEVLGSKNEKLFFGSGTQLSVL.

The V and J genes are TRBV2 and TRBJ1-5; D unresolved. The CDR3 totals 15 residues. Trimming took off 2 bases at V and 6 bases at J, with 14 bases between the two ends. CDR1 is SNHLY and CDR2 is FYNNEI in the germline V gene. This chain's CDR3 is CASSELTGWSQPQHF. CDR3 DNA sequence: TGTGCCAGCAGTGAACTTACTGGGTGGAGTCAGCCCCAGCATTTT.

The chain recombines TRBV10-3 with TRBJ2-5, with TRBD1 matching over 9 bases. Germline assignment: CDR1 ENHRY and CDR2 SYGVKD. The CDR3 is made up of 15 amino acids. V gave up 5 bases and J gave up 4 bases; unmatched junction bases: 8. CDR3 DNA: TGTGCCATCAGTTCAGGACAGGGGTCAGGAGAGACCCAGTACTTC. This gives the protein CAISSGQGSGETQYF.

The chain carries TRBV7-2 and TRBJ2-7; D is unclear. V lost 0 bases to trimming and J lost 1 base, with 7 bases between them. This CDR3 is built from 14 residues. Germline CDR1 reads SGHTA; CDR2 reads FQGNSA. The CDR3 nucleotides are TGTGCCAGCAGCTTAGCTCAACATTCCTACGAGCAGTACTTC. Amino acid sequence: CASSLAQHSYEQYF. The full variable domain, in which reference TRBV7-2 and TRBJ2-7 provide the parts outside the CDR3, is GAGVSQSPSNKVTEKGKDVELRCDPISGHTALYWYRQSLGQGLEFLIYFQGNSAPDKSGLPSDRFSAERTGGSVSTLTIQRTQQEDSAVYLCASSLAQHSYEQYFGPGTRLTVT.

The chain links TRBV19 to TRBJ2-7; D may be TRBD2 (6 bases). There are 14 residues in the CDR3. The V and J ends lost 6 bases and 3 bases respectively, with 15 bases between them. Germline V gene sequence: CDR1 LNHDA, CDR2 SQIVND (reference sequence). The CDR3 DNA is TGTGCCAGTAGCGGGGGATTGGGGGGCTACGAGCAGTACTTC. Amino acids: CASSGGLGGYEQYF.

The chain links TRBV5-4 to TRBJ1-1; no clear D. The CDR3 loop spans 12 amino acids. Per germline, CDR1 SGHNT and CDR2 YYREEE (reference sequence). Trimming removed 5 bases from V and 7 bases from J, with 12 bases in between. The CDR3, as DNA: TGTGCCAGCAGAGCGGGCACAAGTGAAGCTTTCTTT. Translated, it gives CASRAGTSEAFF.